Sequencing of this TCR beta chain was carried out in a study of blood T cell repertoires in COVID-19. There are a few counts of this clone. As originally analysed: Amplification of reference gene primers provided the estimated nucleated cell counts. TCRdb's table, derived via immunoSEQ multiplex PCR, lists solely in-frame clones and lacks some. That table supplies the V and J calls and clone size; D and trimming were determined from the DNA. This repertoire shows about 310,000 clones, approximately 91% found once; its top ten account for over 9%. V dropped 2 bases and J dropped 3 bases, with 14 bases sitting between them. Germline V gives CDR1 MNHNS, CDR2 SASEGT. The CDR3 length is 15 residues.

The V call is TRBV6-1, the J call TRBJ2-7, with D possibly TRBD1 on 5 matching bases. Input material: PBMCs or T cells enriched from blood (not recorded which). The sequence was collected from a woman aged 40 to 55 who had recovered from COVID-19. The CDR3 here is CASSEPSTALYEQYF. CDR3 DNA sequence: TGTGCCAGCAGTGAACCCTCGACAGCCCTCTACGAGCAGTACTTC.